The 30 T cell receptor beta chains listed next were all sequenced from one sample in a study of T cells in localized non-small cell lung cancer. Data came from immunoSEQ multiplex PCR; TCRdb stores just in-frame clones and leaves some out. The sample yields 35,000 to 45,000 clones, 85% to 90% seen once. This material consisted of peripheral blood, taken before any cancer treatment. Source of these receptors: a woman aged 18-55 years with stage III lung adenocarcinoma.

The rearrangement joins TRBV7-3 to TRBJ1-1, with D perhaps matching TRBD1 (5 bases). V lost 3 bases to trimming and J lost 2 bases, with 7 bases between them. The germline V gene has CDR1 SGHTA and CDR2 FQGTGA. The CDR3 has 13 amino acids. CDR3 coding DNA: TGTGCCAGCAGCTTGCAGGGAAACACTGAAGCTTTCTTT. It encodes CASSLQGNTEAFF.

The genes are TRBV29-1 and TRBJ1-1; no firm D call. The V end was cut by 6 bases, the J end by 1 base, with 9 bases between. This CDR3 spans 12 amino acids. Germline V lookup: CDR1 SQVTM, CDR2 ANQGSEA. CDR3: CSVDLTNTEAFF. The CDR3 DNA is TGCAGCGTCGATCTTACGAACACTGAAGCTTTCTTT.

The chain combines TRBV11-2 with TRBJ1-6; possible D gene TRBD1, 6 bases. This CDR3 region has 13 residues. Trimming stripped 5 bases from V and 11 bases from J, with 13 bases between. Germline CDR1 reads SGHAT; CDR2 reads FQNNGV. In DNA form, the CDR3 reads TGTGCCAGCAGCGCCGGGGGGACACCACCCCTCCACTTT. Amino acids: CASSAGGTPPLHF.

The V and J genes are TRBV30 and TRBJ1-2, with D unclear. The V gene's germline CDR1 is GTSNPN and CDR2 SVGIG (reference sequence). This CDR3 is built from 14 residues. Trimming took 2 bases from V and 4 from J, leaving 14 bases between them. DNA for the CDR3: TGTGCCTGGAGTACGCAAGGGTACAGCTATGGCTACACCTTC. Translating gives CAWSTQGYSYGYTF.

The rearrangement links TRBV19 to TRBJ2-2; no firm D call. The V gene lost 6 bases and the J gene lost 3 bases, with 17 bases spanning the gap. Germline V gene lookup returns CDR1 LNHDA and CDR2 SQIVND (reference sequence). The CDR3 loop spans 16 amino acids. CDR3 protein: CASSRGNLADTGELFF. The CDR3 DNA reads as TGTGCCAGTAGCCGAGGAAACCTGGCAGACACCGGGGAGCTGTTTTTT.

This clone was seen a few times. The CDR3 loop reads CASSPPIERGAYNEQFF. The CDR3 DNA follows: TGCGCCAGCAGCCCGCCAATCGAGCGGGGCGCGTACAATGAGCAGTTCTTC. The rearrangement joins TRBV4-1 to TRBJ2-1; TRBD2 agrees at 7 bases. The germline V gene has CDR1 MGHRA and CDR2 YSYEKL. Trimming took 4 bases from V and 4 from J; bases not matched to a gene: 13. CDR3 size: 17 residues.

The CDR3 DNA is TGTGCCAGTAGTTTCCGAAGGGGAAAGGACTATGGCTACACCTTC. Translated: CASSFRRGKDYGYTF. The rearrangement links TRBV19 to TRBJ1-2; a possible D gene is TRBD1 (5 bases). Germline V gene lookup returns CDR1 LNHDA and CDR2 SQIVND (reference sequence). The CDR3 contains 15 residues. Trimming stripped 5 bases from V and 3 bases from J, with 16 bases between.

This clone came up once. V usage is TRBV6-1 and J usage is TRBJ1-2; TRBD1 matches at 7 bases. The germline gives CDR1 MNHNS, CDR2 SASEGT. The CDR3 has 14 amino acids. V shed 5 bases and J 4 bases; nucleotides not matched to a gene: 7. CDR3 loop: CASSSRDRGYGYTF. Written as DNA, the CDR3 is TGTGCCAGCAGTTCCAGGGACAGAGGCTATGGCTACACCTTC.

The V gene is TRBV7-8, the J gene TRBJ1-6; D not certain. Germline CDR1 SGHVS, CDR2 FQNEAQ. CDR3 length: 16 amino acids. V gave up 1 base and J gave up 9 bases, with 16 bases separating them. As DNA, the CDR3 is TGTGCCAGCAGCTTAGGGAATACGGCGTCCGGTTCACCCCTCCACTTT. It encodes CASSLGNTASGSPLHF. Full variable domain (remainder filled in from reference TRBV7-8 and TRBJ1-6): GAGVSQSPRYKVAKRGQDVALRCDPISGHVSLFWYQQALGQGPEFLTYFQNEAQLDKSGLPSDRFFAERPEGSVSTLKIQRTQQEDSAVYLCASSLGNTASGSPLHFGNGTRLTVT.

The chain uses TRBV12-5 and TRBJ1-4, with 12 bases that match TRBD1. V lost 6 bases to trimming and J lost 4 bases; unmatched junction nucleotides: 9. There are 17 residues in the CDR3. The germline gives CDR1 LGHNT, CDR2 FRNRAP. The CDR3 protein is CASGRGTGGAGNEKLFF. In DNA, the CDR3 is TGTGCTAGTGGCCGGGGGACAGGGGGCGCGGGTAATGAAAAACTGTTTTTT.

This sequence joins TRBV6-4 and TRBJ2-3; D unresolved. The CDR3 covers 13 residues. V was trimmed by 4 bases and J by 0 bases, leaving 5 bases between them. Germline V gene sequence: CDR1 MRHNA, CDR2 SNTAGT. The CDR3 sequence: CASSGASTDTQYF. CDR3 nucleotides: TGTGCCAGCAGTGGAGCTAGCACAGATACGCAGTATTTT.

This clone was detected once. The chain links TRBV6-1 to TRBJ1-5; possible D gene TRBD1, 5 bases. Trimming took off 1 base at V and 5 bases at J, with 9 bases between the two ends. The CDR3 length is 14 residues. Germline loops: CDR1 MNHNS, CDR2 SASEGT. The CDR3 sequence is CASSEDRNDQPQHF. For the CDR3, the DNA is TGTGCCAGCAGTGAAGACAGGAATGATCAGCCCCAGCATTTT.

The rearrangement uses TRBV7-9 and TRBJ1-2, with D unclear. The CDR3 runs to 14 residues. The V and J ends lost 1 base and 2 bases respectively, with 8 bases between them. Per germline, CDR1 SEHNR and CDR2 FQNEAQ (reference sequence). The CDR3 sequence is CASSLDLVNYGYTF. The CDR3 DNA sequence: TGTGCCAGCAGCTTAGATTTAGTCAACTATGGCTACACCTTC.

The chain joins TRBV20-1 to TRBJ1-1, with D perhaps TRBD1 (5 bases). V shed 5 bases and J shed 10 bases, with 8 bases lying between them. Germline loops: CDR1 DFQATT, CDR2 SNEGSKA (reference sequence). This CDR3 spans 9 amino acids. In nucleotides, the CDR3 is TGCAGTGCTGGGGGTACAGCTTTCTTT. Amino acid sequence: CSAGGTAFF.

This chain joins TRBV29-1 and TRBJ1-3; weak D call: TRBD1 (5 bases). V lost 7 bases and J lost 0, with 13 bases in between. CDR1 is SQVTM, CDR2 ANQGSEA, per germline. The CDR3 consists of 14 residues. The CDR3: CSAGGRDSGNTIYF. In DNA, the CDR3 is TGCAGCGCTGGTGGCAGGGACTCTGGAAACACCATATATTTT.

The chain links TRBV29-1 to TRBJ1-5; D remains unclear. CDR3 size: 12 residues. Deletions cut 4 bases from V and 3 bases from J, with 7 bases between. The V gene's germline CDR1 is SQVTM and CDR2 ANQGSEA. CDR3 amino acids: CSVGANNQPQHF. CDR3 nucleotide sequence: TGCAGCGTTGGCGCGAACAATCAGCCCCAGCATTTT.

This chain connects TRBV11-3 to TRBJ2-1; tentative D call: TRBD2 (5 bases). This CDR3 spans 15 amino acids. The germline V gene has CDR1 SGHNT and CDR2 YENEEA. Trimming shortened V by 0 bases and J by 0 bases, and 6 bases separated the two germline ends. CDR3 nucleotide sequence: TGTGCCAGCAGCTTAGACCTAGCCTCCTACAATGAGCAGTTCTTC. Protein sequence: CASSLDLASYNEQFF. Full variable domain (remainder filled in from reference TRBV11-3 and TRBJ2-1): EAGVVQSPRYKIIEKKQPVAFWCNPISGHNTLYWYLQNLGQGPELLIRYENEEAVDDSQLPKDRFSAERLKGVDSTLKIQPAELGDSAVYLCASSLDLASYNEQFFGPGTRLTVL.

As DNA, the CDR3 is TGTGCCAGCAGTGAGACAGGGAACTATGGCTACACCTTC. Translating it yields CASSETGNYGYTF. The genes are TRBV25-1 and TRBJ1-2, with 7 bases lining up with TRBD1. Germline CDR1 is MGHDK and CDR2 is SYGVNS. The V and J ends lost 3 bases and 2 bases, in that order; junction bases with no gene match: 0. The CDR3 has 13 amino acids.

The rearrangement links TRBV9 to TRBJ2-7; 7 bases are shared with TRBD1. The germline V gene has CDR1 SGDLS and CDR2 YYNGEE. This CDR3 comprises 14 residues. V lost 3 bases, J lost 5 bases, and 8 bases stayed unmatched. Here the CDR3 reads CASSANIGGHEQYF. CDR3 nucleotide sequence: TGTGCCAGCAGCGCCAACATAGGGGGCCACGAGCAGTACTTC.

The genes are TRBV7-8 and TRBJ1-1; tentative D call: TRBD1 (6 bases). Per germline, CDR1 SGHVS and CDR2 FQNEAQ. The CDR3 loop spans 16 amino acids. The ends were cut back, 4 bases at V and 2 bases at J, with 17 bases in the middle. CDR3 DNA: TGTGCCAGCAGCTCGGGATTACTGGGGACAAACACTGAAGCTTTCTTT. It yields the protein CASSSGLLGTNTEAFF.

The chain carries TRBV5-6 and TRBJ2-5; weak D call: TRBD2 (6 bases). The germline gives CDR1 SGHDT, CDR2 YYEEEE. The CDR3 is made up of 13 amino acids. V lost 7 bases to trimming and J lost 4 bases, with 14 bases between them. CDR3 residues: CASAWGVAETQYF. The CDR3 DNA reads TGTGCCAGCGCCTGGGGGGTCGCAGAGACCCAGTACTTC.

The J gene is TRBJ1-6, the V gene TRBV27, with unresolved D. Trimming took 0 bases from V and 7 from J, leaving 7 bases between them. The CDR3 loop spans 14 amino acids. Per germline, CDR1 MNHEY and CDR2 SMNVEV (reference sequence). The DNA of the CDR3 is TGTGCCAGCAGTTTATCGCGCGGGAATTCACCCCTCCACTTT. This translates into CASSLSRGNSPLHF.

This clone was found once. V is TRBV5-1 and J is TRBJ2-3, with 10 bases matching TRBD2. Germline trimming cut 4 bases from V and 4 bases from J; bases unmatched to any gene: 6. The CDR3 runs to 15 residues. Germline values: CDR1 SGHRS, CDR2 YFSETQ. CDR3 loop: CASSVTSGESDTQYF. The CDR3 bases are TGCGCCAGCAGCGTCACTAGCGGGGAATCAGATACGCAGTATTTT.

The V gene is TRBV5-4, the J gene TRBJ2-5, with D perhaps TRBD1 (5 bases). This CDR3 region has 13 residues. Germline lookup yields CDR1 SGHNT and CDR2 YYREEE (reference sequence). Trimming left V 3 bases short and J 3 bases short, with 9 bases between. In DNA form, the CDR3 reads TGTGCCAGCAGCTATCAGGGAAAAGAGACCCAGTACTTC. This encodes CASSYQGKETQYF. The entire variable domain, with the rest obtained from reference TRBV5-4 and TRBJ2-5, is as follows: ETGVTQSPTHLIKTRGQQVTLRCSSQSGHNTVSWYQQALGQGPQFIFQYYREEENGRGNFPPRFSGLQFPNYSSELNVNALELDDSALYLCASSYQGKETQYFGPGTRLLVL.

In its sample, this clone was seen a few times. The chain links TRBV5-1 to TRBJ2-1; D could derive from TRBD1 or TRBD2 (5 bases each). This CDR3 has 14 residues. The V gene lost 4 bases and the J gene lost 7 bases, with 15 bases spanning the gap. Germline CDR1 is SGHRS and CDR2 is YFSETQ. In DNA, the CDR3 is TGCGCCAGCAGCCGGGACGGGGTAGAGAATGAGCAGTTCTTC. Protein sequence: CASSRDGVENEQFF.

The rearrangement joins TRBV5-6 to TRBJ2-2, with no clear D. V was cut by 0 bases and J by 4 bases, with 7 bases left in between. Germline CDR1 and CDR2: SGHDT and YYEEEE. This CDR3 spans 14 amino acids. The CDR3 sequence: CASSLGTVTGELFF. The CDR3 DNA reads TGTGCCAGCAGCTTGGGGACCGTCACCGGGGAGCTGTTTTTT. Based on the CDR3 plus reference TRBV5-6 and TRBJ2-2, the full variable domain is DAGVTQSPTHLIKTRGQQVTLRCSPKSGHDTVSWYQQALGQGPQFIFQYYEEEERQRGNFPDRFSGHQFPNYSSELNVNALLLGDSALYLCASSLGTVTGELFFGEGSRLTVL.

The chain joins TRBV21-1 to TRBJ2-5. TRBV21-1 is described as a pseudogene. The CDR3 consists of 16 residues. Here the CDR3 reads CASSKGPDRVEETQYF. CDR3 bases: TGTGCCAGCAGCAAGGGTCCGGACCGGGTGGAAGAGACCCAGTACTTC.

The rearrangement joins TRBV11-2 to TRBJ2-2; tentative D call: TRBD1 (5 bases). This CDR3 spans 15 amino acids. V was clipped by 3 bases and J by 2 bases, with 10 bases between them. Germline lookup yields CDR1 SGHAT and CDR2 FQNNGV. CDR3 DNA sequence: TGTGCCAGCAGCTTTCAGGGTGGTAACACCGGGGAGCTGTTTTTT. Translation gives CASSFQGGNTGELFF.

This rearrangement joins TRBV7-8 to TRBJ1-1, with a possible D match to TRBD1 (5 bases). The germline V gene encodes CDR1 SGHVS and CDR2 FQNEAQ. The V gene lost 3 bases and the J gene lost 6 bases, with 14 bases spanning the gap. The CDR3 has 14 residues. The CDR3 here is CASSFRGGAAEAFF. The CDR3 DNA sequence: TGTGCCAGCAGCTTCCGGGGGGGTGCGGCTGAAGCTTTCTTT.

The chain links TRBV2 to TRBJ2-1; tentative D call: TRBD1 (6 bases). The V gene's germline CDR1 is SNHLY and CDR2 FYNNEI. V dropped 7 bases and J dropped 6 bases, with 13 bases sitting between them. CDR3 length equals 13 residues. CDR3 coding DNA: TGTGCCAGCAATCCACAGGGAACCAATGAGCAGTTCTTC. Protein product: CASNPQGTNEQFF.